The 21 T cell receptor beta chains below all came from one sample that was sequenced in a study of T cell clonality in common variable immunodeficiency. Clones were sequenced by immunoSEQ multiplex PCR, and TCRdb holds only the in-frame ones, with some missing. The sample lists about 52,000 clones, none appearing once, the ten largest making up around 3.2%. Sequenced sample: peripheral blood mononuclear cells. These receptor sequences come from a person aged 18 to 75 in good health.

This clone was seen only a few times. Incomplete CDR3 DNA: TGCGCCAGCAGCTTCAATCAGCGGGAGTTCAATGAG. Its protein product is CASSFNQREFNE. The CDR3 reads in full as CASSFNQREFNEQFF. The chain employs TRBV5-1 and TRBJ2-1, with 8 bases lining up with TRBD2. The DNA ends 3 residues before the CDR3 does, and the rest of the CDR3 is filled in from the germline J gene. Trimming took 2 bases from V and 6 from J; bases not matched to a gene: 7. CDR3 length equals 15 residues. The germline CDR1 and CDR2 sequences are SGHRS and YFSETQ.

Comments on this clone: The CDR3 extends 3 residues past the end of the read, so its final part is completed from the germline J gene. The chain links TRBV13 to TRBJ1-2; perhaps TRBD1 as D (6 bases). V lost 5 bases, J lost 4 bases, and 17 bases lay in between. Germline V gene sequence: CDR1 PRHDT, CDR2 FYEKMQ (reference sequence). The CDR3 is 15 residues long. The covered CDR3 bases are TGTGCCAGCAGCCTTCGCGGAGGGGGAGCCTATGGC. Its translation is CASSLRGGGAYG. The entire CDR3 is CASSLRGGGAYGYTF.

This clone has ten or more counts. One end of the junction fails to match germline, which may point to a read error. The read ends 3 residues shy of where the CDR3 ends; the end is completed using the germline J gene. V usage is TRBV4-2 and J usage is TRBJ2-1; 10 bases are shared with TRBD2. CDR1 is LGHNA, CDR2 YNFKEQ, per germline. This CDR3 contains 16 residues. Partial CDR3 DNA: TGCGCCAGCAGCCCTCAAACTAGCGGGGAGCTGGATGAG. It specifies CASSPQTSGELDE. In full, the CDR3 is CASSPQTSGELDEQFF.

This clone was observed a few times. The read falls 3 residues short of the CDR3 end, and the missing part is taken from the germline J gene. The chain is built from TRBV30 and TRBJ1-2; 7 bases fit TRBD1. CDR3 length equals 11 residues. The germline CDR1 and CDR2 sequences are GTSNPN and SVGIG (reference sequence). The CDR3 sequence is CAWTGGADYTF. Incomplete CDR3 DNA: TGTGCCTGGACAGGGGGTGCCGAC.

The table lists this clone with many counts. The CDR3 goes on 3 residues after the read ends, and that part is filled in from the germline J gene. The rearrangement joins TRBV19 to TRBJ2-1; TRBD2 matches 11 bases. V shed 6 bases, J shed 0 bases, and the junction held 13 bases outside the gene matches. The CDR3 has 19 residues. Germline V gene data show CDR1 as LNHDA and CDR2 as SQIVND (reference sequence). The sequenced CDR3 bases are TGTGCCAGTAGGACAGGACTAGCGGGCGAAGCAAGCTCCTACAATGAG. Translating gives CASRTGLAGEASSYNE. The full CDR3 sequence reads CASRTGLAGEASSYNEQFF.

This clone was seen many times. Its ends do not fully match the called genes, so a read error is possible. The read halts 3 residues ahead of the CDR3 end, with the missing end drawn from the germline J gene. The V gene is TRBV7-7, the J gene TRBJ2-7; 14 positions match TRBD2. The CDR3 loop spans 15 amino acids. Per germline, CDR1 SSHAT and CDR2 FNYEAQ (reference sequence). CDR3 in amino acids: CASSLGTSGRYEQYF. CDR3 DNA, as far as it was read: TGTGCTAGCAGCTTAGGGACTAGCGGGAGATACGAG.

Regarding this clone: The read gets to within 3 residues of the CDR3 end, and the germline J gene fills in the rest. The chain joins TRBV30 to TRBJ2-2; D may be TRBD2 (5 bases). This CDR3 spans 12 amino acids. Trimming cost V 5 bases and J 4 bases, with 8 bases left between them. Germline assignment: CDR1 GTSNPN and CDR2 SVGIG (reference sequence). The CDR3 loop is CAWGRGTGELFF. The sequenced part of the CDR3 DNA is TGTGCCTGGGGACGGGGCACCGGGGAG.

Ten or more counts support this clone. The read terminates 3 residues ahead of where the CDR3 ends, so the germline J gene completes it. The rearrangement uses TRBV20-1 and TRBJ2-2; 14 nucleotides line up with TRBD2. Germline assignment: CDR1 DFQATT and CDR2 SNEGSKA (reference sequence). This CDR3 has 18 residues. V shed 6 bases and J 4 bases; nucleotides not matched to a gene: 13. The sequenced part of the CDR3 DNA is TGCAGTGCCCTTCGACTAGCGGGAGGGCCCTCGGGCACCGGGGAG. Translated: CSALRLAGGPSGTGE. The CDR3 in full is CSALRLAGGPSGTGELFF.

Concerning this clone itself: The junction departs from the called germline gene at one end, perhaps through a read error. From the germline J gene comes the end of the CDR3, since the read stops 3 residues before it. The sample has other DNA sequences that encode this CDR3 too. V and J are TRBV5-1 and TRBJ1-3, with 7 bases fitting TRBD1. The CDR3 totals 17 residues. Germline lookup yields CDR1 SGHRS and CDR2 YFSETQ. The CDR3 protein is CASSLGQGFLSGNTIYF. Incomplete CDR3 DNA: TGCGCCAGCAGCTTGGGACAGGGTTTTCTCTCAGGAAACACT. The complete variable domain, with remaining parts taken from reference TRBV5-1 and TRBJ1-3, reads KAGVTQTPRYLIKTRGQQVTLSCSPISGHRSVSWYQQTPGQGLQFLFEYFSETQRNKGNFPGRFSGRQFSNSRSEMNVSTLELGDSALYLCASSLGQGFLSGNTIYFGEGSWLTVV.

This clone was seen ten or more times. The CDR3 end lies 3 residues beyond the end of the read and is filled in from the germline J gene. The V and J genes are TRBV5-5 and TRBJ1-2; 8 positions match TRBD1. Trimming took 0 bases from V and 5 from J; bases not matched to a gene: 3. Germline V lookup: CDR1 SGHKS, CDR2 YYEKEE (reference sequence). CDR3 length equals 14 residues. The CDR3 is CASSLGGTGYGYTF. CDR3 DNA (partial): TGTGCCAGCAGCTTGGGGGGGACAGGATATGGC.

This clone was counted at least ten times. The part of the CDR3 DNA that was read is TGTGCCAGCAGCCGGACAGGGGCGACCCAAGAGACC. This codes for CASSRTGATQET. The whole CDR3 region reads CASSRTGATQETQYF. The chain joins TRBV2 to TRBJ2-5; 9 bases agree with TRBD1. The observed sequence ends 3 residues before the CDR3 terminus, with the missing tail filled in from the germline J gene. This CDR3 contains 15 residues. Germline CDR1 is SNHLY and CDR2 is FYNNEI. With 6 bases clipped from V and 1 base from J, the junction kept 6 bases outside the gene matches.

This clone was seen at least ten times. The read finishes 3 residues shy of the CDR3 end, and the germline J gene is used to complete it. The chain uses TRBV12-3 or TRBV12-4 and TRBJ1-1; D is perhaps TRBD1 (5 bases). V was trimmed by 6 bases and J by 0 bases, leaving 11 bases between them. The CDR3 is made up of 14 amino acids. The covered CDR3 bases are TGTGCCAGCAGGCTGACAGCGATGAACACTGAA. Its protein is CASRLTAMNTE. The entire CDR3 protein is CASRLTAMNTEAFF.

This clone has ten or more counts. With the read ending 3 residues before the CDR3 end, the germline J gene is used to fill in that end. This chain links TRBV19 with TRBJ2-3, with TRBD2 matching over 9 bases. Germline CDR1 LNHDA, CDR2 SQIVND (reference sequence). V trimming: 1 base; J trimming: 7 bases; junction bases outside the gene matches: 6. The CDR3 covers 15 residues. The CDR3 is CASSIARLAGNTQYF. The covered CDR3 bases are TGTGCCAGTAGTATAGCGAGGCTAGCGGGAAATACG.

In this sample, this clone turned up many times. The CDR3 sequence: CASSFRGAQNEQFF. The sequenced CDR3 bases are TGCGCCAGCAGCTTTCGCGGGGCGCAAAATGAG. The chain combines TRBV5-1 with TRBJ2-1; a possible D gene is TRBD2 (6 bases). The observed sequence ends 3 residues before the CDR3 terminus, with the missing tail filled in from the germline J gene. Trimming removed 2 bases at V and 7 bases at J, with 13 bases between. The germline CDR1 and CDR2 sequences are SGHRS and YFSETQ. The CDR3 is 14 amino acids.

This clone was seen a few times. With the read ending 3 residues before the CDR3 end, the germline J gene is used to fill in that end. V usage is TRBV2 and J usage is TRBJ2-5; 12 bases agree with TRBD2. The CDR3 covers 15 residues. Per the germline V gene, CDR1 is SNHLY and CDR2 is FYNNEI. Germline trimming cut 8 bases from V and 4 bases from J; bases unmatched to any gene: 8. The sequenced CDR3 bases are TGTGCCAGCGCCTATGTACTAGCGGGAGGAGAGACC. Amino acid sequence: CASAYVLAGGET. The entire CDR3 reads CASAYVLAGGETQYF.

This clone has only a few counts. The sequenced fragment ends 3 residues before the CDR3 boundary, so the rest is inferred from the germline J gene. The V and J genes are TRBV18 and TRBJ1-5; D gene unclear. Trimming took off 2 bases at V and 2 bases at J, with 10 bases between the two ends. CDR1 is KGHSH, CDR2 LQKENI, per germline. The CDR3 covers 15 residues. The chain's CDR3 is CASSPTQKGNQPQHF. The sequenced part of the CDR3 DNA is TGTGCCAGCTCACCAACCCAGAAAGGCAATCAGCCC.

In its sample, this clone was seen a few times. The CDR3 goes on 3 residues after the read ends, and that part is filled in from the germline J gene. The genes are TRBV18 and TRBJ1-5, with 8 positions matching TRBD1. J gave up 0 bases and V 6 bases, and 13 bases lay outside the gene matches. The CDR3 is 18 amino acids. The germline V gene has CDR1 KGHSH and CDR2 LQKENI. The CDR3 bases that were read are TGTGCCAGCTCCCCTACAGGGGGGGCACTATATAGCAATCAGCCC. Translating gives CASSPTGGALYSNQP. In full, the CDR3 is CASSPTGGALYSNQPQHF.

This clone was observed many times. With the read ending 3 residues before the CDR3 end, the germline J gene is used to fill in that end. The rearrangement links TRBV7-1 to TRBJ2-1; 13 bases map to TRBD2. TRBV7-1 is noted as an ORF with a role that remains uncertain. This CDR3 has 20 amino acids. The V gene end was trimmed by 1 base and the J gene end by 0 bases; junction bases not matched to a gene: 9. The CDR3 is CASSSEPGLAGWYSYNEQFF. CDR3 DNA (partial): TGTGCCAGCAGCTCAGAACCGGGACTAGCGGGATGGTACTCCTACAATGAG.

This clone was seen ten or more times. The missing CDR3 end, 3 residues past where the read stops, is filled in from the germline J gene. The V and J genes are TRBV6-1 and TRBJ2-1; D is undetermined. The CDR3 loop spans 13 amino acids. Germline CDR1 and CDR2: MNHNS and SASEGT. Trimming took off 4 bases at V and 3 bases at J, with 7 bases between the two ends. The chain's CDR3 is CASSALYYNEQFF. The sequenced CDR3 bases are TGTGCCAGCAGTGCCCTGTACTACAATGAG.

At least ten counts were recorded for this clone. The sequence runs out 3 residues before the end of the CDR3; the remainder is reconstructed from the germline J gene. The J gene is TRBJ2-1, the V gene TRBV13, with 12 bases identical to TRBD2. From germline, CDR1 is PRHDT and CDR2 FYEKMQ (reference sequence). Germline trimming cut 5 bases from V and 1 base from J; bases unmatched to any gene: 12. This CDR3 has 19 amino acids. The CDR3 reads CASSPAGLAGGESYNEQFF. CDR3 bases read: TGTGCCAGCAGCCCTGCGGGGCTAGCGGGAGGGGAATCCTACAATGAG.

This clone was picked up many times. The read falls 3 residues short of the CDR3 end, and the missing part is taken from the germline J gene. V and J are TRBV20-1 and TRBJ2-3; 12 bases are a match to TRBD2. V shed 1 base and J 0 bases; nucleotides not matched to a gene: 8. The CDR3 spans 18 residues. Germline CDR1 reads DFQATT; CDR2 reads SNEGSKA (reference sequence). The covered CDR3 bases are TGCAGTGCTAGAGCTAGCGGGAGGGCCTTTTCTAGCACAGATACG. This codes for CSARASGRAFSSTDT. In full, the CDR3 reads CSARASGRAFSSTDTQYF.